A selection of T cell receptor beta chains follows, all from one sample in a study of CD4 T cell repertoires in COVID-19. Clones were read by immunoSEQ multiplex PCR, and TCRdb kept only the in-frame ones, dropping some. Altogether a few hundred clones are present, 24% being singletons, with the ten largest covering 45% to 65%. What these receptors recognize is not known. The sample consisted of memory CD4+ T cells, cultured in vitro, taken after recovery from COVID-19. These receptors were taken from a human donor who had COVID-19. CDR3s include the opening cysteine and the closing phenylalanine or tryptophan. The D gene is left open where the match is weak. The size entry is marked missing in some rows and otherwise reads once, few, many or a size class.

D | length | J | size | V | CDR3 | DNA
TRBD2 | 13 | TRBJ2-3 | medium-sized | TRBV12-3/TRBV12-4 | CASSQLAGGTQYF | TGTGCCAGCAGCCAACTAGCGGGGGGTACGCAGTATTTT
TRBD2 | 15 | TRBJ2-5 | - | TRBV19 | CASSTSGGPSETQYF | TGTGCCAGTAGTACCAGCGGGGGGCCGTCAGAGACCCAGTACTTC
TRBD2 | 16 | TRBJ2-3 | large | TRBV9 | CASSVVGLAATDTQYF | TGTGCCAGCAGCGTAGTTGGACTAGCGGCGACAGATACGCAGTATTTT
- | 14 | TRBJ1-6 | few | TRBV28 | CASSLLWVSSPLHF | TGTGCCAGCAGTTTATTGTGGGTCTCCTCACCCCTCCACTTT
- | 13 | TRBJ1-2 | medium-sized | TRBV30 | CAWSRGANYGYTF | TGTGCCTGGAGTCGAGGAGCTAACTATGGCTACACCTTC
- | 14 | TRBJ2-5 | medium-sized | TRBV6-5 | CASSYSGGRETQYF | TGTGCCAGCAGTTACTCGGGGGGACGGGAGACCCAGTACTTC
- | 16 | TRBJ2-2 | medium-sized | TRBV5-1 | CASSPAWAGDTGELFF | TGCGCCAGCAGCCCCGCGTGGGCAGGGGACACCGGGGAGCTGTTTTTT
- | 15 | TRBJ2-1 | - | TRBV5-1 | CARSRGAGVHNEQFF | TGCGCCCGCAGCCGGGGGGCGGGGGTCCACAATGAGCAGTTCTTC
- | 14 | TRBJ1-3 | medium-sized | TRBV9 | CASSVDVASDTIYF | TGTGCCAGCAGCGTAGACGTAGCAAGCGACACCATATATTTT
TRBD1 | 13 | TRBJ1-1 | few | TRBV6-5 | CASGGQGDTEAFF | TGTGCCAGCGGAGGACAGGGTGACACTGAAGCTTTCTTT
- | 13 | TRBJ2-1 | once | TRBV7-7 | CASSLDRVNEQFF | TGTGCCAGCAGCTTAGACAGGGTCAATGAGCAGTTCTTC
TRBD2 | 16 | TRBJ2-3 | - | TRBV5-8 | CASRVPGLGGPDTQYF | TGTGCCAGCAGGGTTCCGGGACTAGGAGGGCCAGATACGCAGTATTTT
TRBD1 | 14 | TRBJ1-2 | - | TRBV5-6 | CASSFGQGAGGYTF | TGTGCCAGCAGCTTTGGCCAGGGGGCAGGTGGCTACACCTTC
- | 15 | TRBJ1-4 | medium-sized | TRBV3-1/TRBV3-2 | CASSHQGTNNEKLFF | TGTGCCAGCAGCCATCAAGGGACGAATAATGAAAAACTGTTTTTT
- | 15 | TRBJ1-1 | - | TRBV6-5 | CASNRPSPGGTEAFF | TGTGCCAGCAATCGACCCTCCCCGGGGGGGACTGAAGCTTTCTTT
- | 16 | TRBJ1-1 | medium-sized | TRBV5-1 | CASSLGSGKPNTEAFF | TGCGCCAGCAGCTTGGGATCAGGGAAACCGAACACTGAAGCTTTCTTT
- | 13 | TRBJ1-1 | - | TRBV12-3/TRBV12-4 | CASTQWGNTEAFF | TGTGCCAGCACCCAATGGGGGAACACTGAAGCTTTCTTT
- | 15 | TRBJ2-1 | few | TRBV11-2 | CASSLAGGRYNEQFF | TGTGCCAGCAGCTTAGCAGGGGGGAGGTACAATGAGCAGTTCTTC